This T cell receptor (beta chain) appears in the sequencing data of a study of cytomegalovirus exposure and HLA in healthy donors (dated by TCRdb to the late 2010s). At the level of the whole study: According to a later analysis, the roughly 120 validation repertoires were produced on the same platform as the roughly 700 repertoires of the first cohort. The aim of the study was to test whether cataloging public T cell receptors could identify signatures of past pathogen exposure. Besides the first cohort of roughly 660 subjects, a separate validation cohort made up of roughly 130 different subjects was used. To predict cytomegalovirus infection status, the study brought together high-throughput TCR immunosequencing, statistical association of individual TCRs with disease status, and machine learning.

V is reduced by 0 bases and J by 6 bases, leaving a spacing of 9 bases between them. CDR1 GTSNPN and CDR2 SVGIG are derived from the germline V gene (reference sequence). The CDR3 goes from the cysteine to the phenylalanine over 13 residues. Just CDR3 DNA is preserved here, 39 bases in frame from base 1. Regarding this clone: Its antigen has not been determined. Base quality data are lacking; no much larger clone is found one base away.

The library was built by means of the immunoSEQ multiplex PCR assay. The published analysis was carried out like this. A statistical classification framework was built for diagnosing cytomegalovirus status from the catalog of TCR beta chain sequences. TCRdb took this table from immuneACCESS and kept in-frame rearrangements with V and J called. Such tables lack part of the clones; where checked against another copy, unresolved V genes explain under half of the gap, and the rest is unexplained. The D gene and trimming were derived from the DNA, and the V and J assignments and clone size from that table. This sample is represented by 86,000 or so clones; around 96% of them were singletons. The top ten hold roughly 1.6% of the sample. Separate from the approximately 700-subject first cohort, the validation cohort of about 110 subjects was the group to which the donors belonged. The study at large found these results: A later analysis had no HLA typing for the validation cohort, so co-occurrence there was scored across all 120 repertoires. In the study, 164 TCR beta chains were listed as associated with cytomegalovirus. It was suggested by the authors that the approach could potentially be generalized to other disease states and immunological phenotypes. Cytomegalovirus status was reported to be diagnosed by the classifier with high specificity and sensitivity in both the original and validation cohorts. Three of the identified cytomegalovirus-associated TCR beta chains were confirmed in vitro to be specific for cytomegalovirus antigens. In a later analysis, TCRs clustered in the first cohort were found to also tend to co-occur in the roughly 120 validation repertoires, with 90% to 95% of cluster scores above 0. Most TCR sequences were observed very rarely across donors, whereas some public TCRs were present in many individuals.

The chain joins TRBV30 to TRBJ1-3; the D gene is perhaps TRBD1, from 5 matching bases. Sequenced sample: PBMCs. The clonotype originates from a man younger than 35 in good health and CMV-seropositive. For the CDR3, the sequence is CAWSVKGSNTIYF. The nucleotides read TGTGCCTGGAGTGTAAAGGGGTCAAACACCATATATTTT.